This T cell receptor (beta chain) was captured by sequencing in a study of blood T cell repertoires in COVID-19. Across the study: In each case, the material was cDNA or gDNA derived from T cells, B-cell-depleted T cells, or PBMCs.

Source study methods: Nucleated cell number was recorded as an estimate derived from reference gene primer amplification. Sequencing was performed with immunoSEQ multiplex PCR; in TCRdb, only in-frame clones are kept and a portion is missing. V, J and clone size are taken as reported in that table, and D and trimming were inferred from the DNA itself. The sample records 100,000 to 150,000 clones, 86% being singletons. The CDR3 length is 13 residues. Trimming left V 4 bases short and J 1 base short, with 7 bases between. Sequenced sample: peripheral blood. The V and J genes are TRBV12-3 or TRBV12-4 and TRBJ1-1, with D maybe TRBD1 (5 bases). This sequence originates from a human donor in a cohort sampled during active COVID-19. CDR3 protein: CASSSQANTEAFF. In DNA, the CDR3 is TGTGCCAGCAGTTCACAGGCGAACACTGAAGCTTTCTTT.